One sample yielded the 19 T cell receptor beta chains listed below, sequenced in a study of regulatory T cells in long-lasting Graves disease (dated by TCRdb to the early 2020s). Library construction relied on multiplex PCR. The sample was run on an Illumina HiSeq 4000. To build TCR beta libraries, CDR3 regions were amplified by Arm-PCR using iRepertoire HTBI primers. The public sequencing data were trimmed at Q25 with fastp and processed into clonotypes with MiXCR by TCRdb, which kept only in-frame beta chains. Identical CDR3 proteins give one entry, which carries the most common genes and DNA. Here the sample has roughly 400,000 distinct CDR3 sequences; over 14% occur a single time. Approximately 7.8% of the sample is in the top ten clones. Taken with the paper, the label for time point translates to: newly diagnosed GD, antithyroid drugs for less than 3 months. RNA was extracted from PBMCs in TRIzol for both TCR sequencing and RNA sequencing.

A further study also used this sample, focusing on T cells in Graves' hyperthyroidism and ophthalmopathy.

Here the sequenced sample was peripheral blood mononuclear cells (PBMCs), taken at new diagnosis, from a patient treated with antithyroid drugs. The receptors come from a woman between 40 and 55 years old with Graves disease. Donor details come from another sample of the same person, matched by shared clones.

This clonotype was picked up many times. Relative to the germline gene, one junction end is altered; a read error may explain this. This rearrangement joins TRBV11-2 to TRBJ2-5, with a possible D match to TRBD2 (5 bases). Germline loops: CDR1 SGHAT, CDR2 FQNNGV. There are 16 residues in the CDR3. The chain's CDR3 is CASSLGFRAEQETQYF. The CDR3 nucleotides are TGCGCCAGCAGCTTGGGGTTCAGAGCGGAACAAGAGACCCAGTACTTC.

This clonotype was picked up many times. The rearrangement links TRBV20-1 to TRBJ2-3; TRBD2 is a possible D gene (7 bases). CDR3 size: 14 residues. Trimming cost V 6 bases and J 1 base, with 14 bases left between them. CDR1 DFQATT and CDR2 SNEGSKA come from the germline V gene (reference sequence). In nucleotides, the CDR3 is TGCAGTGCAGCAAGGGGGGGGGGCACAGATACGCAGTATTTT. This sequence encodes CSAARGGGTDTQYF.

This clonotype was detected many times. In nucleotides, the CDR3 is TGCAGCATGGGACTAGCGGGAGGAGATACGCAGTATTTT. Translation: CSMGLAGGDTQYF. The chain combines TRBV29-1 with TRBJ2-3; 15 bases match TRBD2. The V gene end was trimmed by 8 bases and the J gene end by 5 bases; junction bases not matched to a gene: 2. The CDR3 runs 13 residues. Germline V gene data show CDR1 as SQVTM and CDR2 as ANQGSEA.

In its sample, this clonotype was seen many times. The chain joins TRBV2 to TRBJ1-1, with D uncertain. The CDR3 consists of 13 residues. Germline V lookup: CDR1 SNHLY, CDR2 FYNNEI. Trimming stripped 7 bases from V and 5 bases from J, with 14 bases between. The DNA of the CDR3 is TGTGCCAGCAATAGGGAGGGAGGTACTGAAGCTTTCTTT. Its protein product is CASNREGGTEAFF.

This clonotype has just a few counts. This chain joins TRBV28 and TRBJ2-7; possible D gene TRBD1, 5 bases. The germline V and J ends were trimmed by 6 bases and 0 bases, with 21 bases remaining between them. This CDR3 contains 17 residues. In germline, CDR1 is MDHEN, CDR2 SYDVKM. The CDR3 DNA follows: TGTGCCAGCAGAGACTCCCCACAGGAATATTTCTCCTACGAGCAGTACTTC. This codes for CASRDSPQEYFSYEQYF.

Many counts were recorded for this clonotype. V gene TRBV20-1 combines with J gene TRBJ2-7; no clear D. The germline gives CDR1 DFQATT, CDR2 SNEGSKA (reference sequence). Trimming took off 6 bases at V and 3 bases at J, with 12 bases between the two ends. The CDR3 runs 12 residues. The CDR3 nucleotides read TGCAGTGCCCCAGGAGCCTTCTACGAGCAGTACTTC. Protein sequence: CSAPGAFYEQYF.

This clonotype was detected only a few times. The J gene is TRBJ2-2, the V gene TRBV28; TRBD1 agrees at 7 bases. Germline CDR1 reads MDHEN; CDR2 reads SYDVKM. The CDR3 length is 14 residues. V lost 2 bases to trimming and J lost 4 bases; unmatched junction nucleotides: 1. CDR3 in amino acids: CASSLRQGTGELFF. The CDR3 DNA reads TGTGCCAGCAGTTTAAGACAGGGCACCGGGGAGCTGTTTTTT. Variable domain in full (rest from reference TRBV28 and TRBJ2-2): DVKVTQSSRYLVKRTGEKVFLECVQDMDHENMFWYRQDPGLGLRLIYFSYDVKMKEKGDIPEGYSVSREKKERFSLILESASTNQTSMYLCASSLRQGTGELFFGEGSRLTVL.

A remark on this clonotype: A much larger clonotype is one base distant, so this may be a read error. The rearrangement joins TRBV2 to TRBJ1-4; 7 bases fit TRBD1. The CDR3 covers 16 residues. Germline values: CDR1 SNHLY, CDR2 FYNNEI. DNA for the CDR3: TGTGCCAGCAGCACAGGGGTTAGGAGTGCTAATGAAAAACTGCTTTTT. Translation: CASSTGVRSANEKLLF.

The J gene is TRBJ2-1, the V gene TRBV28, with D possibly being TRBD2 (7 bases). The germline V gene encodes CDR1 MDHEN and CDR2 SYDVKM. The CDR3 sequence is 15 residues long. Trimming removed 8 bases from V and 8 bases from J, with 22 bases in between. CDR3 DNA: TGTGCCAGCGGGGGGGCGGGAGAATATCTCGATGAGCAGTTCTTC. It codes for CASGGAGEYLDEQFF.

This clonotype has a count of ten or more. The chain links TRBV11-2 to TRBJ2-3, with unresolved D. Trimming took off 5 bases at V and 3 bases at J, with 12 bases between the two ends. Germline CDR1 reads SGHAT; CDR2 reads FQNNGV. The CDR3 extends over 14 amino acids. CDR3 DNA: TGTGCCAGCAGCATAACCCGGGCTACAGATACGCAGTATTTT. Translating it yields CASSITRATDTQYF.

This clonotype occurred a few times. J is TRBJ1-2 and V is TRBV28; 10 bases align to TRBD1. There are 14 residues in the CDR3. Trimming took 6 bases from V and 11 from J; bases not matched to a gene: 12. CDR1 is MDHEN, CDR2 SYDVKM, per germline. CDR3 amino acids: CASSLRGQGVRYTF. CDR3 DNA sequence: TGTGCCAGCAGCCTCAGAGGACAGGGGGTGAGGTACACCTTC.

The chain carries TRBV9 and TRBJ2-3; D is possibly TRBD1 or TRBD2 (5 bases each). Germline-derived CDR1 and CDR2 are SGDLS and YYNGEE. This CDR3 has 14 amino acids. The ends were cut back, 2 bases at V and 0 bases at J, with 7 bases in the middle. CDR3 bases: TGTGCCAGCAGCGTGAGGGGTAGCACAGATACGCAGTATTTT. Amino acids: CASSVRGSTDTQYF.

V and J are TRBV30 and TRBJ2-1; TRBD2 aligns across 14 bases. Per the germline V gene, CDR1 is GTSNPN and CDR2 is SVGIG (reference sequence). The CDR3 is 13 amino acids. After removal of 5 bases from V and 15 bases from J, the junction contained 9 bases not matched to a gene. This CDR3 is CAWGTSGSPYMFF. CDR3 nucleotides: TGTGCCTGGGGGACTAGCGGGAGCCCCTATATGTTCTTC.

In its sample, this clonotype was seen many times. This chain connects TRBV5-6 to TRBJ2-2, with 8 positions matching TRBD2. This CDR3 is built from 16 residues. The V gene's germline CDR1 is SGHDT and CDR2 YYEEEE. V lost 3 bases and J lost 5; bases outside the gene matches: 9. CDR3 DNA: TGTGCCAGCAGCTCGTGGGGACTAGGAAGTACCGGGGAGCTGTTTTTT. Amino acid sequence: CASSSWGLGSTGELFF. Using reference TRBV5-6 and TRBJ2-2 for the parts outside the CDR3, the full variable domain is DAGVTQSPTHLIKTRGQQVTLRCSPKSGHDTVSWYQQALGQGPQFIFQYYEEEERQRGNFPDRFSGHQFPNYSSELNVNALLLGDSALYLCASSSWGLGSTGELFFGEGSRLTVL.

This clonotype was counted a few times. The chain carries TRBV6-5 and TRBJ1-1; D unclear. This CDR3 comprises 13 residues. Germline CDR1 and CDR2: MNHEY and SVGAGI. The V end was cut by 0 bases, the J end by 8 bases, with 10 bases between. CDR3 region: CASSYSTGLEAFF. The CDR3 DNA reads TGTGCCAGCAGTTACTCGACGGGGTTAGAAGCTTTCTTT.

The chain joins TRBV6-8 to TRBJ2-7, with TRBD2 matching over 9 bases. Germline values: CDR1 MNHGY, CDR2 SAAAGT. This CDR3 is built from 15 residues. V dropped 6 bases and J dropped 0; count of bases not matched to a gene: 6. CDR3 loop: CASSTGTSNSYEQYF. The DNA for the CDR3 is TGTGCCAGCAGCACCGGGACTAGCAACTCCTACGAGCAGTACTTC.

This rearrangement joins TRBV7-9 to TRBJ1-2; no reliable D call. V lost 4 bases and J 4 bases, leaving 25 bases between the germline ends. The length of the CDR3 is 18 residues. Germline V gene data show CDR1 as SEHNR and CDR2 as FQNEAQ (reference sequence). CDR3 DNA sequence: TGTGCCAGCAGCTCCTTCGAAACCTTCGGACGGCTCGGCTATGGCTACACCTTC. Its protein product is CASSSFETFGRLGYGYTF.

This clonotype was recorded at least ten times. The rearrangement links TRBV2 to TRBJ2-7, with 12 nucleotides matching TRBD2. CDR1 and CDR2 (germline): SNHLY, FYNNEI. The CDR3 covers 14 residues. V trimming: 5 bases; J trimming: 6 bases; junction bases outside the gene matches: 5. CDR3: CASSLAGGAGEQYF. The CDR3 bases are TGTGCCAGCAGTCTAGCGGGAGGGGCAGGCGAGCAGTACTTC. Together with reference TRBV2 and TRBJ2-7, the CDR3 gives the full variable domain: EPEVTQTPSHQVTQMGQEVILRCVPISNHLYFYWYRQILGQKVEFLVSFYNNEISEKSEIFDDQFSVERPDGSNFTLKIRSTKLEDSAMYFCASSLAGGAGEQYFGPGTRLTVT.

At least ten counts were recorded for this clonotype. The chain is built from TRBV20-1 and TRBJ2-5; 7 nucleotides align to TRBD1. The V segment lost 6 bases and the J segment 2 bases; nucleotides outside the gene matches: 9. This CDR3 has 14 residues. Germline V gene data show CDR1 as DFQATT and CDR2 as SNEGSKA (reference sequence). In DNA form, the CDR3 reads TGCAGTGCCACCCGGACAGGAGGACAAGAGACCCAGTACTTC. It is translated as CSATRTGGQETQYF.